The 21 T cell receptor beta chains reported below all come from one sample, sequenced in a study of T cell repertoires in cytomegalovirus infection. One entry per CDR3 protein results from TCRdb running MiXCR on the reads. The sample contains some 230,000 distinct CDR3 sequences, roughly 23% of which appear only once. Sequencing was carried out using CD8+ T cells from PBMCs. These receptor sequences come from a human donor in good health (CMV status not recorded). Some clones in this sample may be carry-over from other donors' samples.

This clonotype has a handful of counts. In DNA, the CDR3 is TGTGCCAGCAGCTCGTGGGTGGGGGACCCCTATGGCTACACCTTC. Translated: CASSSWVGDPYGYTF. V usage is TRBV14 and J usage is TRBJ1-2, with TRBD1 as a possible D gene (5 bases). Per the germline V gene, CDR1 is SGHDN and CDR2 is FVKESK. V was clipped by 5 bases and J by 4 bases, with 17 bases between them. The CDR3 runs 15 residues.

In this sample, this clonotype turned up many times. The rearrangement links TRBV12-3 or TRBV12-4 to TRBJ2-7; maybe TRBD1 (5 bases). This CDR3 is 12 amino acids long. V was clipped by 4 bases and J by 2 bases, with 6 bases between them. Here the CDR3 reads CASSSRAYEQYF. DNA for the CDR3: TGTGCCAGCAGTTCCAGGGCCTACGAGCAGTACTTC.

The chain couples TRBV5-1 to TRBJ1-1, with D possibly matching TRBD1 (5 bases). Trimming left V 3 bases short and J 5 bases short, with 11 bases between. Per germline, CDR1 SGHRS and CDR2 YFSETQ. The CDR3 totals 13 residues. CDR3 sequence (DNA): TGCGCCAGCAGCTGGACTAGGGGAACTGAAGCTTTCTTT. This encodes CASSWTRGTEAFF.

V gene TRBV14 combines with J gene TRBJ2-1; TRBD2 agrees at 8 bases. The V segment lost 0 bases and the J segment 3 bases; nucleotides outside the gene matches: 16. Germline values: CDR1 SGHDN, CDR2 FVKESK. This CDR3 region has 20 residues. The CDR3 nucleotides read TGTGCCAGCAGCCAAGATGTTGGGCTAGCGGGTTATACACTCTACAATGAGCAGTTCTTC. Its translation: CASSQDVGLAGYTLYNEQFF.

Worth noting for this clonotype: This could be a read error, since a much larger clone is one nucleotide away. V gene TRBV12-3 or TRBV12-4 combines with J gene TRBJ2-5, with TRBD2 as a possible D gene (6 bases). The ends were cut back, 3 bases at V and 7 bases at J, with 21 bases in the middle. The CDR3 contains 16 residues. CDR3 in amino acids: CASSFRRRDVLGTQYF. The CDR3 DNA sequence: TGTGCCAGCAGTTTCCGTAGGAGGGACGTTCTCGGGACCCAGTACTTC.

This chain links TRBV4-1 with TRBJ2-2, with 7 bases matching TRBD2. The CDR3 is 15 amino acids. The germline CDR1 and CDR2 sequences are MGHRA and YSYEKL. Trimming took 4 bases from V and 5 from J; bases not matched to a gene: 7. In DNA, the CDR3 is TGCGCCAGCAGCCTTGGCCGACTAGCTACCGGGGAGCTGTTTTTT. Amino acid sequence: CASSLGRLATGELFF.

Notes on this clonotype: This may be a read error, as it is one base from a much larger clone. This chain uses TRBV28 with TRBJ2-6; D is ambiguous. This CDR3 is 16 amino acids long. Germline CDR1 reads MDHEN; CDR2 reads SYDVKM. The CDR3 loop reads CGSSPRIISGANVLTF. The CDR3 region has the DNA TGTGGCAGCAGTCCCCGTATAATCTCTGGGGCCAACGTCCTGACTTTC.

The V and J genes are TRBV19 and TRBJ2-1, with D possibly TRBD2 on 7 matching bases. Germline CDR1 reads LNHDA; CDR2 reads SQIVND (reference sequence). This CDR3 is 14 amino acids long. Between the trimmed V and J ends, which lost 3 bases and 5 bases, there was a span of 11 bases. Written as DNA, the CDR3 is TGTGCCAGTAGTATTGGGGGGGCAGACAATGAGCAGTTCTTC. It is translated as CASSIGGADNEQFF.

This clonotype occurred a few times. This CDR3 reads CASSLSGEQSYNEQFF. In DNA form, the CDR3 reads TGTGCCAGCAGTTTATCGGGCGAGCAGTCCTACAATGAGCAGTTCTTC. The chain combines TRBV27 with TRBJ2-1; no definite D call. This CDR3 spans 16 amino acids. V was cut by 0 bases and J by 1 base, with 10 bases left in between. From germline, CDR1 is MNHEY and CDR2 SMNVEV (reference sequence).

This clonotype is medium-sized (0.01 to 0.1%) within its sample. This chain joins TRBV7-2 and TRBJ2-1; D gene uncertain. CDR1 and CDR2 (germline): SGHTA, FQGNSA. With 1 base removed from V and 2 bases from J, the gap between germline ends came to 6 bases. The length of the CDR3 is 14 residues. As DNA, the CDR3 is TGTGCCAGCAGCTTAGAGGCAGCCTACAATGAGCAGTTCTTC. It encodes CASSLEAAYNEQFF. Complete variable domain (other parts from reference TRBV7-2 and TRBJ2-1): GAGVSQSPSNKVTEKGKDVELRCDPISGHTALYWYRQSLGQGLEFLIYFQGNSAPDKSGLPSDRFSAERTGGSVSTLTIQRTQQEDSAVYLCASSLEAAYNEQFFGPGTRLTVL.

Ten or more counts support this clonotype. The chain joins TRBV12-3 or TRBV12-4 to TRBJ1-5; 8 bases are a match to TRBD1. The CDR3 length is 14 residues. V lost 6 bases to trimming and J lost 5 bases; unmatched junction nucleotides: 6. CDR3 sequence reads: CASRKGQGDQPQHF. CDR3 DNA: TGTGCCAGCAGGAAAGGACAGGGAGATCAGCCCCAGCATTTT.

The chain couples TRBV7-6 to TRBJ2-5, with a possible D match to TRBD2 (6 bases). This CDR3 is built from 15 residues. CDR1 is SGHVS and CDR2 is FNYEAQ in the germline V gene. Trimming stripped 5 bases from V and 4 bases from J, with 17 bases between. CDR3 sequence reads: CASSPRVAEAETQYF. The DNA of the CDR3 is TGTGCCAGCAGCCCCCGGGTAGCGGAGGCAGAGACCCAGTACTTC.

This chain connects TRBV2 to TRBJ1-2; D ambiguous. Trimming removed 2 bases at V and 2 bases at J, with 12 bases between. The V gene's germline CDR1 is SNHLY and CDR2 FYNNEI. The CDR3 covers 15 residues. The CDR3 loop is CASSETLDGNYGYTF. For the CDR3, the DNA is TGTGCCAGCAGTGAAACCTTAGACGGAAACTATGGCTACACCTTC.

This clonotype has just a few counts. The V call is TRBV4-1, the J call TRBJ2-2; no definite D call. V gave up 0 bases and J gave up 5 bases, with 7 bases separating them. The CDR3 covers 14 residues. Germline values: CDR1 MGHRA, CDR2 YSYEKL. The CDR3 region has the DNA TGCGCCAGCAGCCAAGATTGGGGTACCGGGGAGCTGTTTTTT. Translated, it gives CASSQDWGTGELFF.

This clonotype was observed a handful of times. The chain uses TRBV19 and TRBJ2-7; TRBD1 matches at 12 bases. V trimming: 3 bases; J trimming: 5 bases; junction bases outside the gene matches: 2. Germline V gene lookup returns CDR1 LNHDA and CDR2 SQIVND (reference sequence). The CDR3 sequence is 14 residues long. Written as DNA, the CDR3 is TGTGCCAGTAGTATTGGGACAGGGGGCGACGAGCAGTACTTC. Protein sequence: CASSIGTGGDEQYF.

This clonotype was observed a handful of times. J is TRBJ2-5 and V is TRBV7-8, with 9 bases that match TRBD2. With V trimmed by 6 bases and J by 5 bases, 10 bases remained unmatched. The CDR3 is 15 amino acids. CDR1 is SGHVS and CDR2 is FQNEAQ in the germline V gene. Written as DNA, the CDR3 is TGTGCCAGCAGTATTTGGCTAGCGGGACCCGAGACCCAGTACTTC. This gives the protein CASSIWLAGPETQYF.

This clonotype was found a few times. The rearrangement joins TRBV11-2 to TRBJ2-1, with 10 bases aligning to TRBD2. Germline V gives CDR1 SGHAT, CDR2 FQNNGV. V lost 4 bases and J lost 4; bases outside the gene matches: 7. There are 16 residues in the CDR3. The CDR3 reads CASSSLAGGPYNEQFF. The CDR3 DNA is TGTGCCAGCAGCTCCTTAGCGGGGGGCCCTTACAATGAGCAGTTCTTC.

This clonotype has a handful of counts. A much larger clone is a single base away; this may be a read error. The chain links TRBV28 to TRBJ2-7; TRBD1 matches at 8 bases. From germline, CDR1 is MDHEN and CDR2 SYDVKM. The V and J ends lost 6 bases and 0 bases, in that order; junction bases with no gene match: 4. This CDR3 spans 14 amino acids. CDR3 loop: CASRVTGGSYEQYF. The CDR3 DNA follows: TGTGCCAGCAGGGTAACAGGGGGCTCCTACGAGCAGTACTTC.

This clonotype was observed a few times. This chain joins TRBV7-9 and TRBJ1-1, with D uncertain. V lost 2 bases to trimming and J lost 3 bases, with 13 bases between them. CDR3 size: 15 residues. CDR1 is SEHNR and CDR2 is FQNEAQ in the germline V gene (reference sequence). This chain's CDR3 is CASSLNVAVDTEAFF. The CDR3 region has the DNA TGTGCCAGCAGCTTAAATGTGGCGGTTGACACTGAAGCTTTCTTT.

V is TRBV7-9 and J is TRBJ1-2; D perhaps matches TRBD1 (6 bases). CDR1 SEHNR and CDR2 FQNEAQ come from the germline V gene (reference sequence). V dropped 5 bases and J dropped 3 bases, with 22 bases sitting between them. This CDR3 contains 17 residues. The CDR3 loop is CASSQRSRQVAHYGYTF. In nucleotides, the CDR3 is TGTGCCAGCAGCCAAAGATCGCGACAGGTCGCGCACTATGGCTACACCTTC. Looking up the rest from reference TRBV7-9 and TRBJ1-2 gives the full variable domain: DTGVSQNPRHKITKRGQNVTFRCDPISEHNRLYWYRQTLGQGPEFLTYFQNEAQLEKSRLLSDRFSAERPKGSFSTLEIQRTEQGDSAMYLCASSQRSRQVAHYGYTFGSGTRLTVV.

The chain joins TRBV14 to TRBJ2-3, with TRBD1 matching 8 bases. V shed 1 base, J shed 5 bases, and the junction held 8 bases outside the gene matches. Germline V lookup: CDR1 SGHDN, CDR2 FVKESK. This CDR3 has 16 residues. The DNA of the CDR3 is TGTGCCAGCAGCCAAGGGGCAGGGGGCACCGTAGATACGCAGTATTTT. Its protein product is CASSQGAGGTVDTQYF.